The following is a T cell receptor beta chain sequence with its context. The target of this receptor is not known. Per-base qualities were not stored, and no clone one base away is much larger. The immunoSEQ Assay, a bias-controlled multiplex PCR, was used to amplify TCRbeta CDR3 regions from genomic DNA. The paper's processing steps were these. The number of nucleated cells in each sample was estimated from the amplification of reference gene primers within the assay. To quantify the absolute abundance of each unique TCRbeta CDR3 rearrangement, sequence reads were collapsed and filtered. For each sample, productive Simpson clonality was calculated as the square root of Simpson's diversity index over productive rearrangements. Entries here come from immuneACCESS through TCRdb and include only in-frame sequences with V and J called. Some clones fail to appear in such tables; in the studies checked, an unresolved V gene covers under half of the shortfall, and the cause of the remainder is unknown. V and J calls plus clone size are reproduced from that table; the DNA served to infer D and trimming. The sample records tens of thousands of clones, 89% of which are singletons. More than 5% of the sample lies in the top ten.

These data originate in a study of blood T cell repertoires in COVID-19 (TCRdb year 2020). Describing the broader study: The collaborator samples originated in the United States, Italy and Spain and spanned the acute and convalescent phases of COVID-19. The repertoires were made available in a free public database intended to serve as a resource for research on the immune response to SARS-CoV-2. The prospective study material was composed of cDNA or gDNA derived from T cells, B-cell-depleted T cells, or PBMCs. Where HLA class I and class II types were available, the types were taken from metadata supplied by the sample provider, not from assay-based typing. The samples were drawn from two sources: the first 160 participants of the ongoing ImmuneRACE study, and fewer than 1,500 subjects contributed by 6 global collaborators. The dataset comprised deeply sampled blood TCRbeta repertoires from subjects exposed to, actively infected with, or recovered from COVID-19. Nearly every sample came with metadata listing a de-identified subject ID, COVID-19 status, age in years and sex.

General conclusions and limits of the study: How much clinical and demographic metadata was included differed by source and by participant, and the metadata was provided uncurated.

One collaborating source in Seattle enrolled patients during active infection and followed them longitudinally through the course of disease. Each collaborating institution followed its own protocols to collect whole blood in K2EDTA tubes. For TCRbeta analysis, collaborator samples were shipped as frozen whole blood, as isolated PBMCs, or as DNA extracted from either sample type. Sequenced material: peripheral blood. The receptor comes from a man aged 55 to 70 with COVID-19, enrolled during active disease.

The bases are TGTGCCAGCAGTCAACAGGGATACTATGGCTACACCTTC. This codes for CASSQQGYYGYTF. The V and J segments used are TRBV11-1 and TRBJ1-2; the D region possibly corresponds to TRBD1 (6 bases align). The cysteine opens and the phenylalanine closes a CDR3 of 13 amino acids. Of the read, only the CDR3 DNA is kept; its 39 bases are in frame from base 1. The CDR1 and CDR2 encoded by the germline V gene (reference sequence) are SGHAT and FQDESV. V is clipped by 6 bases and J by 3 bases, and the sequence between their germline boundaries is 11 bases long.